The 18 T cell receptor beta chains below all came from one sample that was sequenced in a study of cytomegalovirus exposure and HLA in healthy donors. It was with 60 Vbeta and 13 Jbeta primers that the PCR ran. Some clones are missing from TCRdb's copy, which holds only in-frame ones; the method was immunoSEQ multiplex PCR. Of about 130,000 clones listed, around 69% are singletons. Sequenced input: PBMCs. The source is a human donor in good health.

This clone was recorded a few times. This sequence joins TRBV7-2 and TRBJ2-5; tentative D call: TRBD1 (6 bases). V was shortened by 5 bases and J by 2 bases, with 15 bases between the two germline ends. CDR1 and CDR2 (germline): SGHTA, FQGNSA. This CDR3 is 15 amino acids long. In DNA form, the CDR3 reads TGTGCCAGCAGCCCAGCGACAGGCTCTCAAGAGACCCAGTACTTC. This encodes CASSPATGSQETQYF.

This sequence joins TRBV6-6 and TRBJ1-4, with D perhaps matching TRBD1 (6 bases). Germline V gene lookup returns CDR1 MNHNY and CDR2 SVGAGI (reference sequence). Trimming removed 7 bases at V and 4 bases at J, with 13 bases between. This CDR3 has 14 amino acids. As DNA, the CDR3 is TGTGCCAGCACCTCGGACAGCTTTAATGAAAAACTGTTTTTT. As protein: CASTSDSFNEKLFF.

The rearrangement joins TRBV19 to TRBJ2-7, with 8 bases lining up with TRBD2. The CDR3 consists of 14 residues. The V gene end was trimmed by 7 bases and the J gene end by 2 bases; junction bases not matched to a gene: 7. The V gene's germline CDR1 is LNHDA and CDR2 SQIVND (reference sequence). As DNA, the CDR3 is TGTGCCAGTACCCCAAGCGGGGGAACCTACGAGCAGTACTTC. Translated: CASTPSGGTYEQYF.

The V call is TRBV7-2, the J call TRBJ2-1; tentatively, D is TRBD2 (6 bases). V gave up 5 bases and J gave up 4 bases, with 12 bases separating them. The CDR3 consists of 14 residues. Germline V gives CDR1 SGHTA, CDR2 FQGNSA. This CDR3 reads CASSPDGTYNEQFF. CDR3 coding DNA: TGTGCCAGCAGCCCGGACGGGACTTACAATGAGCAGTTCTTC.

This sequence joins TRBV15 and TRBJ1-1; D gene unclear. There are 15 residues in the CDR3. The V gene lost 0 bases and the J gene lost 4 bases, with 12 bases spanning the gap. Germline V gene lookup returns CDR1 LNHNV and CDR2 YYDKDF (reference sequence). The CDR3 protein is CATSRDGTGLTEAFF. The CDR3 DNA reads TGTGCCACCAGCAGAGATGGAACTGGGCTCACTGAAGCTTTCTTT.

The chain carries TRBV27 and TRBJ2-2; maybe TRBD2 (6 bases). CDR3 length: 14 residues. Germline V gene sequence: CDR1 MNHEY, CDR2 SMNVEV (reference sequence). Trimming cost V 2 bases and J 6 bases, with 10 bases left between them. As DNA, the CDR3 is TGTGCCAGCAGTTTAGCGGGATTATCCGGGGAGCTGTTTTTT. It codes for CASSLAGLSGELFF.

The V gene is TRBV28, the J gene TRBJ1-1; 10 nucleotides align to TRBD1. Unmatched junction bases numbered 9, after V lost 2 bases and J lost 3 bases. The germline CDR1 and CDR2 sequences are MDHEN and SYDVKM. CDR3 length equals 17 residues. CDR3 in DNA: TGTGCCAGCAGTTTACGACAGGGGGCCGGCCGGTACACTGAAGCTTTCTTT. This encodes CASSLRQGAGRYTEAFF.

This chain links TRBV4-3 with TRBJ2-7; TRBD1 aligns across 9 bases. V gave up 2 bases and J gave up 2 bases; unmatched junction bases: 19. Germline CDR1 and CDR2: LGHNA and YSLEER. This CDR3 comprises 20 residues. CDR3 DNA sequence: TGCGCCAGCAGCCAATACCCCCCAACAGGGGGCAGAGGGCCCCCCTACGAGCAGTACTTC. This encodes CASSQYPPTGGRGPPYEQYF.

The chain carries TRBV6-5 and TRBJ1-1; a weak D match, TRBD1 (5 bases). The CDR3 runs 16 residues. Germline CDR1 and CDR2: MNHEY and SVGAGI. Trimming removed 2 bases at V and 4 bases at J, with 17 bases between. In nucleotides, the CDR3 is TGTGCCAGCAGTTACGGGACTCAGTTCTGGGGCACTGAAGCTTTCTTT. It translates to CASSYGTQFWGTEAFF.

In its sample, this clone was seen once. The V and J genes are TRBV5-1 and TRBJ2-5; D is uncertain. The DNA end is more similar to TRBJ2-7, so the J call may be wrong. This CDR3 is built from 14 residues. CDR1 and CDR2 from the germline V gene are SGHRS and YFSETQ. The CDR3 is CASSFFGSSYEQYF. DNA for the CDR3: TGCGCCAGCAGCTTCTTTGGTAGCTCCTACGAGCAGTACTTC.

This clone was detected only a few times. The rearrangement links TRBV2 to TRBJ2-1; D might be TRBD2 (5 bases). Germline V gives CDR1 SNHLY, CDR2 FYNNEI. The CDR3 consists of 14 residues. V lost 11 bases and J 8 bases, leaving 22 bases between the germline ends. The CDR3 here is CAGKPKTSFHEQFF. The CDR3 DNA is TGTGCCGGCAAGCCCAAAACTAGTTTCCATGAGCAGTTCTTC.

The chain is built from TRBV6-6 and TRBJ1-2; D perhaps matches TRBD1 (5 bases). V dropped 2 bases and J dropped 2 bases, with 6 bases sitting between them. The CDR3 is 13 amino acids. Germline V gene data show CDR1 as MNHNY and CDR2 as SVGAGI (reference sequence). The CDR3 bases are TGTGCCAGCAGTTACGACAGAAACTATGGCTACACCTTC. It codes for CASSYDRNYGYTF.

The chain couples TRBV7-3 to TRBJ2-6; 8 bases line up with TRBD1. Germline V CDR1 and CDR2: SGHTA, FQGTGA. The CDR3 length is 15 residues. Unmatched junction bases numbered 9, after V lost 5 bases and J lost 9 bases. CDR3 DNA: TGTGCCAGCAGCCTAGGACAGGGCGGTGTCAACGTCCTGACTTTC. Protein: CASSLGQGGVNVLTF.

The chain uses TRBV7-2 and TRBJ1-1; 8 bases map to TRBD1. Germline lookup yields CDR1 SGHTA and CDR2 FQGNSA. The CDR3 length is 13 residues. V was clipped by 5 bases and J by 4 bases; unmatched bases: 3. In DNA form, the CDR3 reads TGTGCCAGCAGCCGGACAGGGTTCACTGAAGCTTTCTTT. Translated, it gives CASSRTGFTEAFF. The entire variable domain, with the rest obtained from reference TRBV7-2 and TRBJ1-1, is as follows: GAGVSQSPSNKVTEKGKDVELRCDPISGHTALYWYRQSLGQGLEFLIYFQGNSAPDKSGLPSDRFSAERTGGSVSTLTIQRTQQEDSAVYLCASSRTGFTEAFFGQGTRLTVV.

This sequence joins TRBV30 and TRBJ1-1, with 7 bases matching TRBD1. Germline trimming cut 5 bases from V and 3 bases from J; bases unmatched to any gene: 9. Germline V CDR1 and CDR2: GTSNPN, SVGIG (reference sequence). The CDR3 covers 14 residues. The CDR3 region is CAWGKGAMDTEAFF. DNA for the CDR3: TGTGCCTGGGGCAAGGGGGCTATGGACACTGAAGCTTTCTTT.

The chain employs TRBV18 and TRBJ1-5, with D perhaps TRBD1 (6 bases). This CDR3 has 17 amino acids. CDR1 and CDR2 from the germline V gene are KGHSH and LQKENI. Trimming pared 0 bases from V and 4 bases from J, leaving 16 bases between. The CDR3 reads CASSPPFGTRNNQPQHF. The CDR3, as DNA: TGTGCCAGCTCACCACCGTTCGGGACACGGAATAATCAGCCCCAGCATTTT.

The sample holds one count of this clone. V usage is TRBV19 and J usage is TRBJ1-2, with D hard to call. Deletions cut 0 bases from V and 4 bases from J, with 9 bases between. CDR1 is LNHDA and CDR2 is SQIVND in the germline V gene (reference sequence). The CDR3 extends over 14 amino acids. The CDR3 DNA is TGTGCCAGTAGTATAGACGCGACACTCTATGGCTACACCTTC. Translation: CASSIDATLYGYTF.

This chain joins TRBV9 and TRBJ2-5; TRBD2 is a possible D gene (5 bases). There are 14 residues in the CDR3. CDR1 SGDLS and CDR2 YYNGEE come from the germline V gene. V was shortened by 0 bases and J by 5 bases, with 11 bases between the two germline ends. The CDR3 reads CASSVGGRGETQYF. The CDR3 coding sequence is TGTGCCAGCAGCGTAGGAGGGCGCGGGGAGACCCAGTACTTC.